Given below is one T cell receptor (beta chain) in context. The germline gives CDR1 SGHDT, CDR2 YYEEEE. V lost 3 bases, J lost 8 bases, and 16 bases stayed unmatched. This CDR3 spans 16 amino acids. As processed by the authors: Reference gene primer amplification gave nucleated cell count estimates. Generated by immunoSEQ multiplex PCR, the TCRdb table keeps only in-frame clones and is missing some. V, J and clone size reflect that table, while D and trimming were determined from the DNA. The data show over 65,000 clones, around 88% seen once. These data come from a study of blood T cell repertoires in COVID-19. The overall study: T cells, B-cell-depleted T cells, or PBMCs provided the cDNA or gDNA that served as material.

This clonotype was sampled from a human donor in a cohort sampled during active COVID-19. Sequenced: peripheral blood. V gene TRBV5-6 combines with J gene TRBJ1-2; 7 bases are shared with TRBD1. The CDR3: CASSYGTAALITGYTF. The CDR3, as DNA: TGTGCCAGCAGCTACGGGACAGCCGCCTTAATTACAGGCTACACCTTC. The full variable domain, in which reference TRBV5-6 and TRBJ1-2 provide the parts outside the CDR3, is DAGVTQSPTHLIKTRGQQVTLRCSPKSGHDTVSWYQQALGQGPQFIFQYYEEEERQRGNFPDRFSGHQFPNYSSELNVNALLLGDSALYLCASSYGTAALITGYTFGSGTRLTVV.